The 30 T cell receptor beta chains in this list originate from one sample, sequenced in a study of identifying expanded T cells in peripheral blood (dated 2019 in TCRdb). Library preparation was by the immunoSEQ multiplex PCR assay. TCRdb holds this immuneACCESS table with in-frame rearrangements only. Some clones are missing; in checked studies, unresolved V genes explain under half, and the rest has no known cause. The sample records some 130,000 clones, approximately 86% of which are singletons. The top ten hold approximately 8.9% of the sample. Sequencing input: blood. The receptors stem from a person aged 18 to 69 in good health.

The chain carries TRBV18 and TRBJ2-2; D tentatively fits TRBD1 or TRBD2 (6 bases each). The CDR3 loop spans 14 amino acids. Germline CDR1 KGHSH, CDR2 LQKENI. Trimming cost V 3 bases and J 3 bases, with 8 bases left between them. The CDR3 loop is CASSPRGDTGELFF. Written as DNA, the CDR3 is TGTGCCAGCTCACCTAGGGGGGACACCGGGGAGCTGTTTTTT.

This chain links TRBV18 with TRBJ1-1; 9 bases are shared with TRBD1. CDR3 size: 14 residues. Germline assignment: CDR1 KGHSH and CDR2 LQKENI. V lost 4 bases, J lost 4 bases, and 4 bases stayed unmatched. CDR3 loop: CASSQGQGVTEAFF. CDR3 nucleotide sequence: TGTGCCAGCTCACAGGGACAGGGAGTCACTGAAGCTTTCTTT. Using reference TRBV18 and TRBJ1-1 for the parts outside the CDR3, the full variable domain is NAGVMQNPRHLVRRRGQEARLRCSPMKGHSHVYWYRQLPEEGLKFMVYLQKENIIDESGMPKERFSAEFPKEGPSILRIQQVVRGDSAAYFCASSQGQGVTEAFFGQGTRLTVV.

This clone occurred once. The chain couples TRBV28 to TRBJ2-7; tentatively, D is TRBD2 (6 bases). Germline V CDR1 and CDR2: MDHEN, SYDVKM. The V end was cut by 6 bases, the J end by 1 base, with 19 bases between. The CDR3 totals 16 residues. CDR3 sequence (DNA): TGTGCCAGCAGACGGGTAGGGGCAGGGAGGTCCTACGAGCAGTACTTC. Translation: CASRRVGAGRSYEQYF.

This clone was counted only a few times. The chain joins TRBV6-5 to TRBJ1-2, with 7 bases fitting TRBD1. This CDR3 has 13 amino acids. Germline-derived CDR1 and CDR2 are MNHEY and SVGAGI. After removal of 4 bases from V and 5 bases from J, the junction contained 4 bases not matched to a gene. CDR3 in amino acids: CASSWDRSYGYTF. The CDR3 bases are TGTGCCAGCAGTTGGGACAGATCGTATGGCTACACCTTC.

The chain carries TRBV28 and TRBJ2-7, with D hard to call. The V gene's germline CDR1 is MDHEN and CDR2 SYDVKM. This CDR3 region has 15 residues. V lost 5 bases and J lost 3, with 17 bases in between. CDR3 in amino acids: CASSRIDSIGYEQYF. For the CDR3, the DNA is TGTGCCAGCAGTCGAATCGATTCCATAGGCTACGAGCAGTACTTC. Combining the CDR3 with reference TRBV28 and TRBJ2-7 gives the whole variable domain DVKVTQSSRYLVKRTGEKVFLECVQDMDHENMFWYRQDPGLGLRLIYFSYDVKMKEKGDIPEGYSVSREKKERFSLILESASTNQTSMYLCASSRIDSIGYEQYFGPGTRLTVT.

The rearrangement uses TRBV28 and TRBJ2-7; D is undetermined. The CDR3 covers 15 residues. V was cut by 6 bases and J by 2 bases, with 17 bases left in between. Germline V gene data show CDR1 as MDHEN and CDR2 as SYDVKM. CDR3 DNA: TGTGCCAGCAGCCCTAAAGGGATCATCCCCTACGAGCAGTACTTC. This codes for CASSPKGIIPYEQYF. The full variable domain, completed using reference TRBV28 and TRBJ2-7, is DVKVTQSSRYLVKRTGEKVFLECVQDMDHENMFWYRQDPGLGLRLIYFSYDVKMKEKGDIPEGYSVSREKKERFSLILESASTNQTSMYLCASSPKGIIPYEQYFGPGTRLTVT.

The chain recombines TRBV5-1 with TRBJ1-1, with a tentative D call TRBD1 (5 bases). The CDR3 length is 15 residues. Between the trimmed V and J ends, which lost 1 base and 2 bases, there was a span of 12 bases. CDR1 and CDR2 (germline): SGHRS, YFSETQ. The CDR3 DNA follows: TGCGCCAGCAGCTTGAGTGGCAGGGACAACACTGAAGCTTTCTTT. Its translation: CASSLSGRDNTEAFF.

This chain links TRBV5-1 with TRBJ2-7; 9 bases agree with TRBD1. V was clipped by 3 bases and J by 2 bases; unmatched bases: 3. The CDR3 length is 14 residues. The germline CDR1 and CDR2 sequences are SGHRS and YFSETQ. The CDR3 coding sequence is TGCGCCAGCAGCTCCCGACAGGGGGCCTACGAGCAGTACTTC. It codes for CASSSRQGAYEQYF.

This clone was detected once. The V and J genes are TRBV5-4 and TRBJ2-7; TRBD2 agrees at 14 bases. The CDR3 has 15 amino acids. Germline lookup yields CDR1 SGHNT and CDR2 YYREEE (reference sequence). V was clipped by 4 bases and J by 7 bases; unmatched bases: 7. CDR3 in amino acids: CASSTGTSGSGEQYF. The CDR3 DNA is TGTGCCAGCAGCACCGGGACTAGCGGGAGTGGGGAGCAGTACTTC.

V and J are TRBV11-2 and TRBJ2-7; 8 nucleotides match TRBD1. CDR1 is SGHAT and CDR2 is FQNNGV in the germline V gene. The V segment lost 2 bases and the J segment 4 bases; nucleotides outside the gene matches: 10. This CDR3 is built from 16 residues. The CDR3 loop reads CASSLPDRGRGYEQYF. The CDR3 DNA follows: TGTGCCAGCAGCTTACCCGACAGGGGCAGAGGGTACGAGCAGTACTTC.

The V gene is TRBV19, the J gene TRBJ2-1; 11 positions match TRBD2. The V gene end was trimmed by 5 bases and the J gene end by 2 bases; junction bases not matched to a gene: 2. This CDR3 spans 15 amino acids. Per germline, CDR1 LNHDA and CDR2 SQIVND (reference sequence). The CDR3 DNA sequence: TGTGCCAGTAGTCCTAGCGGGGGGCCCTACAATGAGCAGTTCTTC. Protein: CASSPSGGPYNEQFF.

This clone was detected a few times. This chain joins TRBV6-5 and TRBJ2-7; maybe TRBD1 (6 bases). Trimming cost V 6 bases and J 3 bases, with 12 bases left between them. This CDR3 region has 13 residues. In germline, CDR1 is MNHEY, CDR2 SVGAGI. CDR3 sequence reads: CASRRQAVYEQYF. The CDR3 DNA reads TGTGCCAGCAGAAGACAGGCCGTCTACGAGCAGTACTTC.

V usage is TRBV5-4 and J usage is TRBJ1-5, with D perhaps matching TRBD1 (5 bases). Germline assignment: CDR1 SGHNT and CDR2 YYREEE (reference sequence). The CDR3 is 15 residues long. V was trimmed by 6 bases and J by 5 bases, leaving 18 bases between them. The CDR3 spells CASTLGPLVHQPQHF. The DNA for the CDR3 is TGTGCCAGCACCCTGGGGCCCCTCGTCCATCAGCCCCAGCATTTT.

The rearrangement joins TRBV7-9 to TRBJ2-1, with D hard to call. The CDR3 is 13 amino acids. The germline V and J ends were trimmed by 2 bases and 3 bases, with 5 bases remaining between them. The V gene's germline CDR1 is SEHNR and CDR2 FQNEAQ (reference sequence). CDR3 sequence reads: CASSLSLYNEQFF. The CDR3 DNA follows: TGTGCCAGCAGCTTAAGTCTCTACAATGAGCAGTTCTTC. Together with reference TRBV7-9 and TRBJ2-1, the CDR3 gives the full variable domain: DTGVSQNPRHKITKRGQNVTFRCDPISEHNRLYWYRQTLGQGPEFLTYFQNEAQLEKSRLLSDRFSAERPKGSFSTLEIQRTEQGDSAMYLCASSLSLYNEQFFGPGTRLTVL.

The CDR3 DNA reads TGTGCCAGTACCCTAGGTTTGCAGAATTATGGCTACACCTTC. It is translated as CASTLGLQNYGYTF. The chain joins TRBV19 to TRBJ1-2; no definite D call. The CDR3 extends over 14 amino acids. Trimming stripped 7 bases from V and 5 bases from J, with 17 bases between. Germline values: CDR1 LNHDA, CDR2 SQIVND (reference sequence).

The chain has TRBV16 and TRBJ1-2, with D perhaps TRBD1 (5 bases). The germline CDR1 and CDR2 sequences are KGHSY and FQNENV. This CDR3 is built from 12 residues. V gave up 7 bases and J gave up 6 bases, with 12 bases separating them. CDR3 sequence (DNA): TGTGCCAGCACCGCGGCGGGGGATGGCTACACCTTC. Protein: CASTAAGDGYTF.

This chain uses TRBV18 with TRBJ1-2; D is unresolved. The CDR3 loop spans 11 amino acids. Germline CDR1 KGHSH, CDR2 LQKENI. V gave up 6 bases and J gave up 5 bases, with 7 bases separating them. CDR3 protein: CASSDQYGYTF. CDR3 in DNA: TGTGCCAGCTCCGACCAGTATGGCTACACCTTC. Looking up the rest from reference TRBV18 and TRBJ1-2 gives the full variable domain: NAGVMQNPRHLVRRRGQEARLRCSPMKGHSHVYWYRQLPEEGLKFMVYLQKENIIDESGMPKERFSAEFPKEGPSILRIQQVVRGDSAAYFCASSDQYGYTFGSGTRLTVV.

The chain combines TRBV7-7 with TRBJ2-5; no clear D. This CDR3 region has 13 residues. Germline V gene lookup returns CDR1 SSHAT and CDR2 FNYEAQ (reference sequence). The V end lost 1 base, the J end lost 5 bases, and 8 bases lay between the germline ends. This CDR3 is CASSLVQAETQYF. The CDR3, as DNA: TGTGCCAGCAGCTTAGTTCAGGCGGAGACCCAGTACTTC.

CDR3 amino acids: CASSLTGYNEQFF. DNA of the CDR3: TGCGCCAGCAGCTTGACCGGGTACAATGAGCAGTTCTTC. V is TRBV5-1 and J is TRBJ2-1; D ambiguous. The CDR3 has 13 amino acids. CDR1 and CDR2 (germline): SGHRS, YFSETQ. Deletions cut 1 base from V and 4 bases from J, with 6 bases between.

The chain carries TRBV2 and TRBJ2-5; D might be TRBD2 (5 bases). The CDR3 spans 12 residues. Germline V gene lookup returns CDR1 SNHLY and CDR2 FYNNEI. V lost 11 bases to trimming and J lost 3 bases, with 13 bases between them. The CDR3 coding sequence is TGTGCCTCCTGGGCCGGGGAAGAGACCCAGTACTTC. Amino acids: CASWAGEETQYF.

The chain has TRBV29-1 and TRBJ2-2; a possible D gene is TRBD2 (7 bases). Trimming removed 6 bases from V and 4 bases from J, with 21 bases in between. The CDR3 consists of 16 residues. Germline CDR1 SQVTM, CDR2 ANQGSEA. The CDR3 reads CSVRGGGKQGTGELFF. CDR3 nucleotides: TGCAGCGTCCGTGGGGGAGGGAAACAGGGCACCGGGGAGCTGTTTTTT.

The gene calls are TRBV5-4 and TRBJ2-3; 11 nucleotides align to TRBD1. The CDR3 is 15 amino acids. The germline CDR1 and CDR2 sequences are SGHNT and YYREEE (reference sequence). V shed 4 bases, J shed 4 bases, and the junction held 5 bases outside the gene matches. CDR3: CASSPKGQGADTQYF. Written as DNA, the CDR3 is TGTGCCAGCAGCCCCAAGGGACAGGGGGCAGATACGCAGTATTTT.

The V and J genes are TRBV4-2 and TRBJ2-4, with 11 bases lining up with TRBD2. The CDR3 runs to 18 residues. With V trimmed by 1 base and J by 0 bases, 5 bases remained unmatched. In germline, CDR1 is LGHNA, CDR2 YNFKEQ. The CDR3 DNA follows: TGTGCCAGCAGCCAAGCGCTAGCGGGGGGCCTAGCCAAAAACATTCAGTACTTC. It encodes CASSQALAGGLAKNIQYF.

The rearrangement joins TRBV21-1 to TRBJ1-1. TRBV21-1 is designated a pseudogene. The CDR3 contains 16 residues. CDR3 protein: CASGRTSKGGIAEAFF. The CDR3 nucleotides read TGTGCCAGCGGTCGCACTTCAAAGGGGGGGATCGCTGAAGCTTTCTTT.

The rearrangement links TRBV11-2 to TRBJ2-7; no clear D. From germline, CDR1 is SGHAT and CDR2 FQNNGV. The V end lost 4 bases, the J end lost 3 bases, and 10 bases lay between the germline ends. CDR3 size: 13 residues. Here the CDR3 DNA reads TGTGCCAGCAGCTCCCGGCAGAACTACGAGCAGTACTTC. This encodes CASSSRQNYEQYF.

The J gene is TRBJ1-2, the V gene TRBV6-5; 8 nucleotides line up with TRBD1. Trimming cost V 3 bases and J 7 bases; bases outside gene matches: 7. The germline V gene encodes CDR1 MNHEY and CDR2 SVGAGI. The length of the CDR3 is 14 residues. CDR3 protein: CASSYGQGAGGYTF. The CDR3 bases are TGTGCCAGCAGTTATGGGCAGGGGGCAGGTGGCTACACCTTC.

The V call is TRBV30, the J call TRBJ1-2, with D possibly matching TRBD1 (6 bases). Looked up from germline, CDR1 is GTSNPN and CDR2 is SVGIG (reference sequence). V lost 8 bases and J 1 base, leaving 11 bases between the germline ends. This CDR3 has 12 residues. The CDR3 loop reads CARWGLNYGYTF. The CDR3 coding sequence is TGTGCCCGCTGGGGGCTTAACTATGGCTACACCTTC.

This clone appeared a few times. V usage is TRBV19 and J usage is TRBJ1-5; no clear D gene. The germline gives CDR1 LNHDA, CDR2 SQIVND (reference sequence). This CDR3 spans 13 amino acids. V was cut by 9 bases and J by 4 bases, with 13 bases left in between. The CDR3 region has the DNA TGTGCCAGCGCACCGGCGGGTAATCAGCCCCAGCATTTT. This gives the protein CASAPAGNQPQHF.

This clone occurred once. V is TRBV25-1 and J is TRBJ2-1; 9 bases match TRBD1. The V gene end was trimmed by 6 bases and the J gene end by 9 bases; junction bases not matched to a gene: 3. Germline V gene sequence: CDR1 MGHDK, CDR2 SYGVNS. The CDR3 runs to 12 residues. CDR3 in amino acids: CASRQGAGEQFF. In DNA form, the CDR3 reads TGTGCCAGCAGACAGGGGGCAGGTGAGCAGTTCTTC.

The chain combines TRBV7-8 with TRBJ2-7, with a tentative D call TRBD2 (5 bases). CDR3 length equals 16 residues. Germline V gene sequence: CDR1 SGHVS, CDR2 FQNEAQ. The V and J ends lost 5 bases and 5 bases respectively, with 22 bases between them. The CDR3 nucleotides read TGTGCCAGCAGCCGGTCTTCCGGGCTAGCTAGAAACGAGCAGTACTTC. It is translated as CASSRSSGLARNEQYF. Using reference TRBV7-8 and TRBJ2-7 for the parts outside the CDR3, the full variable domain is GAGVSQSPRYKVAKRGQDVALRCDPISGHVSLFWYQQALGQGPEFLTYFQNEAQLDKSGLPSDRFFAERPEGSVSTLKIQRTQQEDSAVYLCASSRSSGLARNEQYFGPGTRLTVT.